This TCR beta chain was recorded in a study of blood T cell repertoires in COVID-19 (TCRdb year 2020). With regard to the full study: The collaborator samples originated in the United States, Italy and Spain and spanned the acute and convalescent phases of COVID-19. A de-identified subject ID, COVID-19 status, age in years and sex were almost always included in the sample metadata. Deeply sampled blood TCRbeta repertoires from subjects exposed to, actively infected with, or recovered from COVID-19 were included in the dataset. Where HLA class I and class II types were available, the types were taken from metadata supplied by the sample provider, not from assay-based typing. The repertoires were released in a freely available public database meant as a resource for research on the immune response to SARS-CoV-2. Samples were obtained from the ongoing ImmuneRACE study (first 160 participants) and from 1,000 to 1,500 subjects provided by 6 global collaborators. The material from the prospective study consisted of cDNA or gDNA derived from T cells, B-cell-depleted T cells, or PBMCs. Overall study outcomes, separate from this receptor: How much clinical and demographic metadata was included differed by source and by participant, and the metadata was provided uncurated.

In this sample, this clone turned up once. Which antigen it targets is not known. No quality values exist for individual bases; no much larger clone is one base distant. Collaborating institutions collected whole blood in K2EDTA tubes following their own protocols. For TCRbeta analysis, collaborators shipped samples as frozen whole blood, isolated PBMCs, or DNA extracted from either of those sample types. TCRbeta CDR3 regions were amplified from genomic DNA using the immunoSEQ Assay, a bias-controlled multiplex PCR. Regarding the original processing steps: Within the assay, amplification of reference gene primers was used to estimate how many nucleated cells each sample contained. To quantify the absolute abundance of each unique TCRbeta CDR3 rearrangement, sequence reads were collapsed and filtered. For each sample, productive Simpson clonality was calculated as the square root of Simpson's diversity index over productive rearrangements. What TCRdb holds here is the immuneACCESS table cut down to in-frame rearrangements. Part of the clones is not present; checked against another copy, under half of the missing clones reflect an unresolved V gene, and the others are unexplained. The DNA was the basis for D and trimming; V, J and clone size are from that table. The sample contains 40,000 to 50,000 clones, 70% to 90% of them found a single time. The ten largest clones take up approximately 4.9% of the sample.

The sample taken for sequencing was peripheral blood. The sequence came from a human donor in a cohort sampled during active COVID-19.

The CDR3 loop reads CASSIYPSPVDEQFF. The nucleotide sequence is TGCGCCAGCAGCATTTATCCTAGCCCAGTAGATGAGCAGTTCTTC. This chain joins TRBV5-1 to TRBJ2-1, and the D gene may be TRBD2, 5 bases matching. Including the terminal cysteine and phenylalanine, the CDR3 comprises 15 residues. Left in the record is the CDR3 DNA by itself, 45 bases read in frame from the first base. The V and J ends are trimmed by 4 bases and 8 bases, leaving 19 bases between them. For CDR1 and CDR2, the germline V gene lists SGHRS and YFSETQ.